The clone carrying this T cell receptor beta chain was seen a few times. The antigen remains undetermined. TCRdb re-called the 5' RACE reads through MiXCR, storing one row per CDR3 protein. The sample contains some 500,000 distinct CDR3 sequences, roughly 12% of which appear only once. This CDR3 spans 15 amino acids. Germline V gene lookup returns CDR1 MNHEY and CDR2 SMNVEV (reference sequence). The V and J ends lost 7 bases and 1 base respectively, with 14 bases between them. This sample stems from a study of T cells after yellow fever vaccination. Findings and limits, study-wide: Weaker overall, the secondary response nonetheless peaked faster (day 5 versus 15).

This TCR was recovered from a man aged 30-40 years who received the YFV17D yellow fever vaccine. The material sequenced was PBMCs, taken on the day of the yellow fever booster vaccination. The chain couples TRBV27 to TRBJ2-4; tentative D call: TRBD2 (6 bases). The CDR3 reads CASINLRGAKNIQYF. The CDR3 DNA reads TGTGCCAGCATTAACCTCCGGGGGGCCAAAAACATTCAGTACTTC.